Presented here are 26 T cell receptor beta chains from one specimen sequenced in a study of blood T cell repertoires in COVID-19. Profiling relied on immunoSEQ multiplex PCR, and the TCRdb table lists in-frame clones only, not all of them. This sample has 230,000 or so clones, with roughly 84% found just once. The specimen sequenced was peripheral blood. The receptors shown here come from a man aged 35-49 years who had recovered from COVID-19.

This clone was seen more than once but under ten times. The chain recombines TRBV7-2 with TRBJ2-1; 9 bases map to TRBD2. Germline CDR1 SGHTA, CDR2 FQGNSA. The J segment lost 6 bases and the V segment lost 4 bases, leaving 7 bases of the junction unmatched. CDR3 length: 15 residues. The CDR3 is CASSYSGGLGNEQFF. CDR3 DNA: TGTGCCAGCAGCTACAGCGGGGGGCTCGGCAATGAGCAGTTCTTC.

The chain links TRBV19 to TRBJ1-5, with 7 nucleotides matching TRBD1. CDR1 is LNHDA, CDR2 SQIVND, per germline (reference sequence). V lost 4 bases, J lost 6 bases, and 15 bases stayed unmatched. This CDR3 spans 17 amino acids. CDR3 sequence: CASSTWTGLLRGQPQHF. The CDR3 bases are TGTGCCAGTAGTACCTGGACAGGTTTGCTTCGCGGTCAGCCCCAGCATTTT.

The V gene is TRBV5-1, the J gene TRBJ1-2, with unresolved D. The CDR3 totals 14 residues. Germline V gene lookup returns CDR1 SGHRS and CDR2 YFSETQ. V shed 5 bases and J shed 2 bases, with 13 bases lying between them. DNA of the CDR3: TGCGCCAGCAGGTCACTGCCGGGGAACTATGGCTACACCTTC. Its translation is CASRSLPGNYGYTF. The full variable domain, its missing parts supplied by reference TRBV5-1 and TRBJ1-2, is KAGVTQTPRYLIKTRGQQVTLSCSPISGHRSVSWYQQTPGQGLQFLFEYFSETQRNKGNFPGRFSGRQFSNSRSEMNVSTLELGDSALYLCASRSLPGNYGYTFGSGTRLTVV.

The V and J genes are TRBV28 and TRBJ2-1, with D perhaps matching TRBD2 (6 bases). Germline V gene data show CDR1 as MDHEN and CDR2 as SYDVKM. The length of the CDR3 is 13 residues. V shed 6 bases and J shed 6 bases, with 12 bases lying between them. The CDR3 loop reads CASRTHGGNEQFF. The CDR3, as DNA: TGTGCCAGCAGGACCCACGGGGGCAATGAGCAGTTCTTC.

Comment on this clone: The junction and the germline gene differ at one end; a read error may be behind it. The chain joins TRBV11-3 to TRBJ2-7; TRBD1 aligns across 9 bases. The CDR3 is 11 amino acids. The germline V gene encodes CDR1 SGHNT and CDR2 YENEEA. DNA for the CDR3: TGTGCCAGCAGCTTAGGGACAGGGGTAAACTTC. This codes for CASSLGTGVNF.

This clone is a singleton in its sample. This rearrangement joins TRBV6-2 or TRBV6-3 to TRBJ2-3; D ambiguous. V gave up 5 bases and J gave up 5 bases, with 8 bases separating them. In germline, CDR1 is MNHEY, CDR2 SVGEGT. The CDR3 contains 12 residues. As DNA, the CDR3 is TGTGCCAGCAGTGCCCGGAGAGATACGCAGTATTTT. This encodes CASSARRDTQYF.

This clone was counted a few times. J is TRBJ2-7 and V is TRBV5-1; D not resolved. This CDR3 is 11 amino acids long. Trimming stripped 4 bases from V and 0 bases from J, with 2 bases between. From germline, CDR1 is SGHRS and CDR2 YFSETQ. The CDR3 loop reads CASSRSYEQYF. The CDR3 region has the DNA TGCGCCAGCAGCCGCTCCTACGAGCAGTACTTC.

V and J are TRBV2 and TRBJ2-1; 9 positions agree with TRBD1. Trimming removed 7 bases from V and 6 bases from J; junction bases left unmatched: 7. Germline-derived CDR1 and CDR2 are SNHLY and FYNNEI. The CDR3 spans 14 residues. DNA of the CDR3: TGTGCCAGCAAAGTCGGGACAGGGAGCAATGAGCAGTTCTTC. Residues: CASKVGTGSNEQFF.

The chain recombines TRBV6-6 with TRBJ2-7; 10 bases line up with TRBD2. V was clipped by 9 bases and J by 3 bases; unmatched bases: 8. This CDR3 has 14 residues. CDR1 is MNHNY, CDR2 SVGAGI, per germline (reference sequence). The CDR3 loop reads CASETSSGGYEQYF. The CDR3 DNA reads TGTGCCAGTGAAACTTCTAGCGGGGGCTACGAGCAGTACTTC.

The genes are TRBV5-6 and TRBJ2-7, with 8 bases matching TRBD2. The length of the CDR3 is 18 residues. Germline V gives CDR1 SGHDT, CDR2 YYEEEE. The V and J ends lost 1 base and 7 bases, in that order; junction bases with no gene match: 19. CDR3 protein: CASSLSYGASGPLGEQYF. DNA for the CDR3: TGTGCCAGCAGCTTGTCCTACGGGGCTAGCGGGCCTCTCGGGGAGCAGTACTTC.

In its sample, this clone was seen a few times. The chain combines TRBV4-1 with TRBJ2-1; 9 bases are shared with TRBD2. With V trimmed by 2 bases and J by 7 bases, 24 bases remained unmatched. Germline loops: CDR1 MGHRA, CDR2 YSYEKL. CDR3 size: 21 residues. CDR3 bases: TGCGCCAGCAGCCAATCCCAATTTGGACGGGCTAGCGGGAATTGGGGGAATGAGCAGTTCTTC. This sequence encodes CASSQSQFGRASGNWGNEQFF.

This CDR3 reads CASRLGQVEQETQYF. The CDR3 DNA reads TGTGCCAGCAGACTCGGACAGGTCGAGCAAGAGACCCAGTACTTC. This chain connects TRBV2 to TRBJ2-5; 7 bases align to TRBD1. CDR3 length equals 15 residues. Germline V gives CDR1 SNHLY, CDR2 FYNNEI. V gave up 6 bases and J gave up 2 bases; unmatched junction bases: 9.

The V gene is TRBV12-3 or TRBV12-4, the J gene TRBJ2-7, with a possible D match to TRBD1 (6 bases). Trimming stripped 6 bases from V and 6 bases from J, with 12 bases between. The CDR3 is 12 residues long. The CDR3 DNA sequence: TGTGCCAGCAGATACAGGGAAGGCGAGCAGTACTTC. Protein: CASRYREGEQYF.

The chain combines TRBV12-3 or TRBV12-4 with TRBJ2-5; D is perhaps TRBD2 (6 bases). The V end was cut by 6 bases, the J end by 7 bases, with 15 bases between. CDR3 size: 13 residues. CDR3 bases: TGTGCCAGCAGCCCCCGGGACGGGGGGACCCAGTACTTC. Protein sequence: CASSPRDGGTQYF.

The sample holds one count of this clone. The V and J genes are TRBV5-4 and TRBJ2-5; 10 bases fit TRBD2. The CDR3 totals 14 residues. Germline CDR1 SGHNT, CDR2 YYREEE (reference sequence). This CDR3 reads CAGGTAGGRETQYF. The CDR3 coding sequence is TGTGCTGGAGGTACAGCGGGGGGGCGGGAGACCCAGTACTTC.

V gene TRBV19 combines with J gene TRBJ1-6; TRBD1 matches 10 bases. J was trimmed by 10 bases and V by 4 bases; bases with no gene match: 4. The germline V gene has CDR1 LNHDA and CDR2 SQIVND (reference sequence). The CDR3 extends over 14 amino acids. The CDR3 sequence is CASSTDRGGSPLHF. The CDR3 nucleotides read TGTGCCAGTAGTACGGACAGGGGGGGCTCACCCCTCCACTTT. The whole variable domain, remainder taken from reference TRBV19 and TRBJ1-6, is DGGITQSPKYLFRKEGQNVTLSCEQNLNHDAMYWYRQDPGQGLRLIYYSQIVNDFQKGDIAEGYSVSREKKESFPLTVTSAQKNPTAFYLCASSTDRGGSPLHFGNGTRLTVT.

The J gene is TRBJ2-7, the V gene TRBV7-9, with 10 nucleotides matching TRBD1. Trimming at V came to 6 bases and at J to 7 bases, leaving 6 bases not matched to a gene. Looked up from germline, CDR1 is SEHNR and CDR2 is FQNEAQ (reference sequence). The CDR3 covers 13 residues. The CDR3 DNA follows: TGTGCCAGCAGTCCCGGGACAGGGGTTGAGCAGTACTTC. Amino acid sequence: CASSPGTGVEQYF.

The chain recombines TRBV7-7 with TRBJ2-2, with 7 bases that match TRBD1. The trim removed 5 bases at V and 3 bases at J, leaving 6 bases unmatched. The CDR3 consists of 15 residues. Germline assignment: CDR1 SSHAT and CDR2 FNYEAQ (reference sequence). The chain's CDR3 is CASSPDRVDTGELFF. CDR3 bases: TGTGCCAGCAGCCCAGACAGGGTGGACACCGGGGAGCTGTTTTTT.

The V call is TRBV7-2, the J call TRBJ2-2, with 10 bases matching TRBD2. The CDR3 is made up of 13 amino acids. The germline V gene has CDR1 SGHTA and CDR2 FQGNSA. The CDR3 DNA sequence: TGTGCAAGAGCGGGAGGGGTAGGCGGGGAGCTGTTTTTT. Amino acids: CARAGGVGGELFF. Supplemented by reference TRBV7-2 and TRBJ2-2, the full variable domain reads GAGVSQSPSNKVTEKGKDVELRCDPISGHTALYWYRQSLGQGLEFLIYFQGNSAPDKSGLPSDRFSAERTGGSVSTLTIQRTQQEDSAVYLCARAGGVGGELFFGEGSRLTVL.

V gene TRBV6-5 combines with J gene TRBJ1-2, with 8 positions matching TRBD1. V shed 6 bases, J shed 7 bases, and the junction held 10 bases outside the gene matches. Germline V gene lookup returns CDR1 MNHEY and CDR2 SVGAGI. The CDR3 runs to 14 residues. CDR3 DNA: TGTGCCAGCAGCTTGGACAGGGCATCAGGTGGCTACACCTTC. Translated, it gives CASSLDRASGGYTF.

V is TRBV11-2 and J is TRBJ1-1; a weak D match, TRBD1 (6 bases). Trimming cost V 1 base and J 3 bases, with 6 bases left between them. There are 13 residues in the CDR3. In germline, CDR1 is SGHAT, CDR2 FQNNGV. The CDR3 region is CASSLAGDTEAFF. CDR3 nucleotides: TGTGCCAGCAGCTTAGCAGGGGACACTGAAGCTTTCTTT. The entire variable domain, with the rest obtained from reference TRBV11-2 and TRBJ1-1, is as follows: EAGVAQSPRYKIIEKRQSVAFWCNPISGHATLYWYQQILGQGPKLLIQFQNNGVVDDSQLPKDRFSAERLKGVDSTLKIQPAKLEDSAVYLCASSLAGDTEAFFGQGTRLTVV.

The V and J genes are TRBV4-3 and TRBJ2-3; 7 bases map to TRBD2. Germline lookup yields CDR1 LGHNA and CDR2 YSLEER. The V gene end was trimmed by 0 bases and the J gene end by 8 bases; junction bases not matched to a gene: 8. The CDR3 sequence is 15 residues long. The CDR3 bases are TGCGCCAGCAGCCAAGAGGCAGCGGGAAGCACTACGCAGTATTTT. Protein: CASSQEAAGSTTQYF.

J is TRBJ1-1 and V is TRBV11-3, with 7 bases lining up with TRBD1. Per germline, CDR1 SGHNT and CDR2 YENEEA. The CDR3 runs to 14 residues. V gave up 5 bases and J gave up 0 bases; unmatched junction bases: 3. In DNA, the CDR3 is TGTGCCAGCAGCGACAGGGTTTTGAACACTGAAGCTTTCTTT. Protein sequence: CASSDRVLNTEAFF.

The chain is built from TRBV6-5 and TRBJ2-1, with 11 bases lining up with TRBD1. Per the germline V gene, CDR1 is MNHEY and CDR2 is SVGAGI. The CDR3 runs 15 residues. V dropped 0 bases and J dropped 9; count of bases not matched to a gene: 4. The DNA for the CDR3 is TGTGCCAGCAGTTACTCCGGGACAGGGGGTTTTGAGCAGTTCTTC. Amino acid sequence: CASSYSGTGGFEQFF.

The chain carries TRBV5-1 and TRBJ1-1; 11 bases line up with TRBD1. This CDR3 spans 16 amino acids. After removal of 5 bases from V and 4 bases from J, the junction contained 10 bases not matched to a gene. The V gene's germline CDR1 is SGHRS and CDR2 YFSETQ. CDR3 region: CASSTTGQGAFTEAFF. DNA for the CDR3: TGCGCCAGCAGTACCACCGGACAGGGGGCTTTCACTGAAGCTTTCTTT.

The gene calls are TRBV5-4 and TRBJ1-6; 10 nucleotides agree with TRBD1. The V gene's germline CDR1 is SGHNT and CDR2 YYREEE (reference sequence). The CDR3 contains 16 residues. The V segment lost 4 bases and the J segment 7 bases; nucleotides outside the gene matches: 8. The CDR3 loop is CASSPGQGSRNSPLHF. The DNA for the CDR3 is TGTGCCAGCAGCCCGGGACAGGGGTCGAGGAATTCACCCCTCCACTTT.